This is a list of T cell receptor beta chains from one sample in a study of cytomegalovirus exposure and HLA in healthy donors. Only in-frame clones appear in the TCRdb table, and some are missing; sequencing was by immunoSEQ multiplex PCR. The repertoire holds about 120,000 clones, with 81% as singletons. The sample was PBMCs. Receptors were obtained from a young woman in good health and CMV-seronegative. Each CDR3 is given with its conserved first and last residue. Each record gives: V gene, J gene, D gene, clone size, CDR3 protein, CDR3 DNA. The D gene is left open where the match is weak. Part of the rows lack a size; the others show once, few, many or a class for expanded clones.

TRBV5-6	TRBJ1-2	TRBD1	few	CASSLVQGNVDGYTF	TGTGCCAGCAGCTTAGTACAGGGGAATGTGGATGGCTACACCTTC
TRBV5-1	TRBJ2-1	NA	NA	CASNLRRENNEQFF	TGCGCCAGCAACCTCAGGCGGGAAAACAATGAGCAGTTCTTC
TRBV2	TRBJ2-5	NA	NA	CASSVAAEQETQYF	TGTGCCAGCAGTGTAGCGGCAGAACAAGAGACCCAGTACTTC
TRBV12-5	TRBJ2-7	TRBD2	NA	CASGLGCLSRGVGLAGDEQYF	TGTGCTAGTGGTTTGGGCTGCCTCAGCAGGGGAGTGGGGCTAGCGGGAGACGAGCAGTACTTC
TRBV19	TRBJ2-7	NA	NA	CASSMGGGSYEQYF	TGTGCCAGTAGTATGGGGGGTGGCTCCTACGAGCAGTACTTC
TRBV7-9	TRBJ1-1	NA	once	CASSPRDGKNTEAFF	TGTGCCAGCAGCCCACGAGACGGGAAGAACACTGAAGCTTTCTTT
TRBV6-5	TRBJ2-7	TRBD1	NA	CASSETQGAYEQYF	TGTGCCAGCAGTGAAACCCAGGGGGCCTACGAGCAGTACTTC
TRBV15	TRBJ1-5	NA	NA	CATSRVQTNQPQHF	TGTGCCACCAGCAGAGTCCAGACTAATCAGCCCCAGCATTTT
TRBV7-9	TRBJ2-7	TRBD2	NA	CSSSGNYEQYF	TGCAGTTCTAGCGGGAACTACGAGCAGTACTTC
TRBV9	TRBJ2-3	NA	few	CASGLPSEHSTDTQYF	TGTGCCAGCGGCCTCCCCTCAGAACATAGCACAGATACGCAGTATTTT
TRBV11-2	TRBJ2-3	NA	NA	CASSFGGTADTQYF	TGTGCCAGCAGCTTCGGCGGGACTGCAGATACGCAGTATTTT
TRBV27	TRBJ2-5	NA	NA	CARGGQGGQETQYF	TGTGCCAGGGGAGGACAGGGAGGGCAAGAGACCCAGTACTTC
TRBV2	TRBJ2-3	TRBD2	NA	CARTSGRGDTQYF	TGTGCCAGGACTAGCGGGAGGGGAGATACGCAGTATTTT
TRBV10-3	TRBJ1-4	NA	NA	CATSQGNEKLFF	TGTGCCACTAGTCAGGGGAATGAAAAACTGTTTTTT
TRBV5-1	TRBJ2-1	TRBD2	NA	CASSGTSGVSYNEQFF	TGCGCCAGCAGCGGGACTAGCGGCGTATCCTACAATGAGCAGTTCTTC
TRBV27	TRBJ2-3	NA	NA	CASSPNKGGGTDTQYF	TGTGCCAGCAGTCCTAATAAAGGCGGAGGCACAGATACGCAGTATTTT
TRBV5-6	TRBJ2-3	TRBD1	NA	CASSLDRGGTDTQYF	TGTGCCAGCAGCTTGGACAGGGGAGGCACAGATACGCAGTATTTT
TRBV7-6	TRBJ2-5	NA	few	CASSTGPRETQYF	TGTGCCAGCAGCACGGGTCCCCGGGAGACCCAGTACTTC
TRBV6-5	TRBJ1-2	TRBD1	few	CASSPGTGYYGYTF	TGTGCCAGCAGTCCCGGGACAGGGTACTATGGCTACACCTTC
TRBV5-1	TRBJ1-1	NA	NA	CATFDPGDTEAFF	TGCGCCACCTTCGACCCAGGGGACACTGAAGCTTTCTTT
TRBV27	TRBJ1-4	TRBD1	NA	CASRRGTGIEKLFF	TGTGCCAGCAGACGGGGGACAGGGATTGAAAAACTGTTTTTT
TRBV28	TRBJ2-7	TRBD1	NA	CASSLRDSYSYEQYF	TGTGCCAGCAGTTTAAGGGACAGCTATTCCTACGAGCAGTACTTC
TRBV6-1	TRBJ2-3	TRBD2	NA	CASSELAGEADTQYF	TGTGCCAGCAGTGAGTTAGCGGGAGAAGCAGATACGCAGTATTTT
TRBV28	TRBJ2-7	TRBD2	once	CASSLGLAGGSNYEQYF	TGTGCCAGCAGTTTAGGACTAGCGGGAGGGTCCAACTACGAGCAGTACTTC
TRBV19	TRBJ2-3	NA	NA	CASSNGGETMDTQYF	TGTGCCAGTAGTAATGGTGGGGAGACCATGGATACGCAGTATTTT
TRBV11-1	TRBJ2-5	TRBD1	NA	CASSFQGATQETQYF	TGTGCCAGCAGCTTCCAGGGGGCGACCCAAGAGACCCAGTACTTC
TRBV7-2	TRBJ2-2	NA	NA	CASSLRVGHDTGELFF	TGTGCCAGCAGCTTAAGAGTGGGCCACGACACCGGGGAGCTGTTTTTT
TRBV7-9	TRBJ1-1	NA	NA	CSSSLALANTEAFF	TGTTCCAGCAGCTTAGCTTTGGCAAACACTGAAGCTTTCTTT
TRBV19	TRBJ1-2	TRBD1	NA	CASRPGGINYGYTF	TGTGCCAGTAGGCCAGGGGGCATAAACTATGGCTACACCTTC
TRBV19	TRBJ1-1	NA	few	CASSSGVMNTEAFF	TGTGCCAGTAGTTCAGGGGTCATGAACACTGAAGCTTTCTTT
TRBV30	TRBJ2-1	TRBD2	NA	CAWSGGAGVNEQFF	TGTGCCTGGAGTGGAGGGGCGGGAGTGAATGAGCAGTTCTTC
TRBV9	TRBJ2-2	TRBD2	once	CASSVLQSGTIQARTGELFF	TGTGCCAGCAGCGTCCTACAATCCGGGACTATACAAGCGAGGACCGGGGAGCTGTTTTTT
TRBV28	TRBJ1-1	NA	NA	CASSLTLTLFF	TGTGCCAGCAGTTTAACCCTAACTCTTTTCTTT
TRBV28	TRBJ1-2	NA	NA	CASRVQGDYGYTF	TGTGCCAGCAGGGTACAGGGAGACTATGGCTACACCTTC
TRBV13	TRBJ1-1	NA	few	CASSPSSSLNTEAFF	TGTGCCAGCAGCCCGAGTAGCAGTTTGAACACTGAAGCTTTCTTT
TRBV28	TRBJ2-7	TRBD2	NA	CASTGGRDYEQYF	TGTGCCAGCACCGGCGGGAGGGATTACGAGCAGTACTTC
TRBV7-2	TRBJ1-6	NA	NA	CASSKSGGPSPLHF	TGTGCCAGCAGCAAAAGTGGCGGGCCTTCACCCCTCCACTTT
TRBV27	TRBJ2-1	TRBD2	NA	CASSFGLAAPLQQFF	TGTGCCAGCAGTTTCGGCCTAGCGGCCCCCCTCCAGCAGTTCTTC
TRBV5-6	TRBJ2-7	TRBD1	NA	CASSFYATGGYEQYF	TGTGCCAGCAGCTTCTATGCGACAGGGGGCTACGAGCAGTACTTC
TRBV4-1	TRBJ1-2	TRBD1	NA	CASSQFTGDPRYGYTF	TGCGCCAGCAGCCAATTTACAGGGGATCCCAGGTATGGCTACACCTTC
TRBV27	TRBJ1-1	TRBD1	once	CASSTGGGTEAFF	TGTGCCAGCAGTACAGGGGGCGGGACTGAAGCTTTCTTT
TRBV19	TRBJ2-4	TRBD2	NA	CASSGEGRDIQYF	TGTGCCAGTAGTGGGGAGGGGCGGGACATTCAGTACTTC
TRBV15	TRBJ2-7	TRBD2	NA	CATSRVPGTSGSYEQYF	TGTGCCACCAGCAGAGTGCCCGGGACTAGCGGGAGCTACGAGCAGTACTTC
TRBV7-9	TRBJ1-1	NA	NA	CASSLEGGTEAFF	TGTGCCAGCAGCTTAGAAGGGGGAACTGAAGCTTTCTTT
TRBV27	TRBJ2-6	NA	NA	CASGMGAHSGANVLTF	TGTGCCAGCGGTATGGGGGCGCATAGTGGGGCCAACGTCCTGACTTTC
TRBV7-6	TRBJ2-7	TRBD1	NA	CASSLGDRESEQYF	TGTGCCAGCAGCTTGGGGGACAGGGAATCCGAGCAGTACTTC
TRBV5-1	TRBJ2-3	NA	NA	CASSLAGDGTDTQYF	TGCGCCAGCAGCTTGGCGGGAGATGGAACAGATACGCAGTATTTT
TRBV6-1	TRBJ1-5	NA	NA	CASSPDGGYNQPQHF	TGTGCCAGCAGCCCCGACGGAGGGTACAATCAGCCCCAGCATTTT
TRBV7-2	TRBJ2-1	TRBD2	once	CASRPPGLAGNEQFF	TGTGCCAGCAGACCACCGGGACTAGCGGGGAATGAGCAGTTCTTC